The clone carrying this T cell receptor (beta chain) was picked up one time. Measured with immunoSEQ multiplex PCR; TCRdb has only the in-frame clones, and not every one. This table holds under 70,000 clones, approximately 90% found once. The data are from a study of T cells in localized non-small cell lung cancer. Germline-derived CDR1 and CDR2 are SEHNR and FQNEAQ (reference sequence). Trimming left V 4 bases short and J 6 bases short, with 19 bases between. The CDR3 sequence is 15 residues long. This receptor was obtained from a woman aged 35 to 75 with stage I lung adenocarcinoma. V and J are TRBV7-9 and TRBJ2-7; no clear D. The sample here was peripheral blood, taken before any cancer treatment. The CDR3 region is CASSSRTWVVGEQYF. Written as DNA, the CDR3 is TGTGCCAGCAGCTCCCGGACGTGGGTGGTAGGCGAGCAGTACTTC.